This passage covers 13 T cell receptor beta chains from one sample sequenced in a study of OX40 agonist ivuxolimab in advanced cancers. Library method: the immunoSEQ multiplex PCR assay. The table was pulled from immuneACCESS by TCRdb, which kept in-frame rearrangements only. Such tables lose some clones; where checked, under half of the loss comes from unresolved V genes, and the rest has no known cause. In this sample the table shows approximately 94,000 clones, 92% of which occur a single time. The ten largest account for under 4% of the sample. Here the sequenced sample was CD4+ or CD8+ T cells sorted from blood, taken in a trial of the OX40 agonist ivuxolimab. The receptor source for this set is an adult with an advanced solid tumor such as melanoma, head and neck, liver or kidney cancer.

The V gene is TRBV14, the J gene TRBJ1-2; D is uncertain. The CDR3 covers 14 residues. Trimming shortened V by 0 bases and J by 5 bases, and 10 bases separated the two germline ends. The V gene's germline CDR1 is SGHDN and CDR2 FVKESK. The CDR3 sequence is CASSQDRLTYGYTF. CDR3 DNA sequence: TGTGCCAGCAGCCAAGACAGACTTACATATGGCTACACCTTC. Full variable domain (remainder filled in from reference TRBV14 and TRBJ1-2): EAGVTQFPSHSVIEKGQTVTLRCDPISGHDNLYWYRRVMGKEIKFLLHFVKESKQDESGMPNNRFLAERTGGTYSTLKVQPAELEDSGVYFCASSQDRLTYGYTFGSGTRLTVV.

This sequence joins TRBV29-1 and TRBJ2-3; 7 bases match TRBD1. Germline CDR1 reads SQVTM; CDR2 reads ANQGSEA. V dropped 3 bases and J dropped 6; count of bases not matched to a gene: 6. The CDR3 runs 13 residues. The CDR3 protein is CSVDRDSADTQYF. The CDR3 DNA is TGCAGCGTTGACCGGGACAGTGCCGATACGCAGTATTTT.

The chain links TRBV11-2 to TRBJ1-1; 7 bases fit TRBD1. The CDR3 loop spans 13 amino acids. The V segment lost 1 base and the J segment 8 bases; nucleotides outside the gene matches: 4. Germline V gives CDR1 SGHAT, CDR2 FQNNGV. The CDR3: CASSLGGGGEAFF. CDR3 sequence (DNA): TGTGCCAGCAGCTTAGGAGGGGGCGGGGAAGCTTTCTTT.

The chain has TRBV9 and TRBJ2-7, with 7 bases aligning to TRBD1. V trimming: 0 bases; J trimming: 4 bases; junction bases outside the gene matches: 1. Germline V gene lookup returns CDR1 SGDLS and CDR2 YYNGEE. The CDR3 totals 13 residues. CDR3 coding DNA: TGTGCCAGCAGCGTAGGGGACAGTTACGAGCAGTACTTC. Its protein product is CASSVGDSYEQYF.

The chain carries TRBV15 and TRBJ2-6; perhaps TRBD2 as D (6 bases). The CDR3 contains 15 residues. V lost 5 bases to trimming and J lost 3 bases, with 11 bases between them. CDR1 is LNHNV, CDR2 YYDKDF, per germline (reference sequence). The CDR3 DNA sequence: TGTGCCACCAGCCTCCGGAGGGATGGGGCCAACGTCCTGACTTTC. It yields the protein CATSLRRDGANVLTF.

The chain joins TRBV5-1 to TRBJ2-7; D unclear. Trimming pared 2 bases from V and 3 bases from J, leaving 9 bases between. In germline, CDR1 is SGHRS, CDR2 YFSETQ. This CDR3 spans 13 amino acids. As DNA, the CDR3 is TGCGCCAGCAGCTTAGGCACGAACTACGAGCAGTACTTC. Its protein product is CASSLGTNYEQYF.

The V and J genes are TRBV29-1 and TRBJ1-1; perhaps TRBD1 as D (5 bases). This CDR3 is 12 amino acids long. V gave up 4 bases and J gave up 6 bases, with 12 bases separating them. Germline loops: CDR1 SQVTM, CDR2 ANQGSEA. The CDR3 is CSVGGQGPEAFF. DNA of the CDR3: TGCAGCGTTGGGGGTCAGGGTCCTGAAGCTTTCTTT. Full variable domain (missing parts from reference TRBV29-1 and TRBJ1-1): SAVISQKPSRDICQRGTSLTIQCQVDSQVTMMFWYRQQPGQSLTLIATANQGSEATYESGFVIDKFPISRPNLTFSTLTVSNMSPEDSSIYLCSVGGQGPEAFFGQGTRLTVV.

The CDR3 here is CASSEQAPGANVLTF. In DNA form, the CDR3 reads TGTGCCAGCAGCGAACAGGCTCCTGGGGCCAACGTCCTGACTTTC. V is TRBV2 and J is TRBJ2-6, with D possibly TRBD1 on 5 matching bases. Trimming cost V 6 bases and J 2 bases, with 11 bases left between them. The CDR3 has 15 residues. Looked up from germline, CDR1 is SNHLY and CDR2 is FYNNEI.

This chain links TRBV10-3 with TRBJ2-5, with 9 bases aligning to TRBD1. This CDR3 comprises 15 residues. Trimming removed 6 bases from V and 3 bases from J; junction bases left unmatched: 8. The germline CDR1 and CDR2 sequences are ENHRY and SYGVKD. DNA for the CDR3: TGTGCCATCAGGGACCGGGACAGGGAGGAAGAGACCCAGTACTTC. Its translation is CAIRDRDREEETQYF.

This chain uses TRBV7-6 with TRBJ2-5; D gene ambiguous. CDR3 size: 15 residues. CDR1 is SGHVS, CDR2 FNYEAQ, per germline. Trimming left V 1 base short and J 2 bases short, with 11 bases between. CDR3 DNA: TGTGCCAGCAGCTTAGGGGCTATCCCGCAAGAGACCCAGTACTTC. This codes for CASSLGAIPQETQYF.

This chain connects TRBV6-6 to TRBJ1-5, with D possibly TRBD1 on 5 matching bases. Germline V lookup: CDR1 MNHNY, CDR2 SVGAGI (reference sequence). This CDR3 has 13 amino acids. Trimming removed 7 bases from V and 7 bases from J, with 14 bases in between. DNA of the CDR3: TGTGCCAGCACCAAAAGGAGGGGCCAGCCCCAGCATTTT. Protein sequence: CASTKRRGQPQHF.

This chain links TRBV6-1 with TRBJ1-2; tentative D call: TRBD1 (5 bases). V lost 5 bases, J lost 6 bases, and 19 bases lay in between. The CDR3 is 15 residues long. Germline loops: CDR1 MNHNS, CDR2 SASEGT. CDR3 bases: TGTGCCAGCAGTCTCCGGGGGAGCTCGCTCGATGGCTACACCTTC. Its protein is CASSLRGSSLDGYTF.

V usage is TRBV4-2 and J usage is TRBJ2-1; 7 nucleotides match TRBD2. Germline loops: CDR1 LGHNA, CDR2 YNFKEQ. CDR3 size: 16 residues. J gave up 6 bases and V 4 bases, and 12 bases lay outside the gene matches. DNA of the CDR3: TGTGCCAGCAGCCCCCCCTGGGGGAGGGAGTTCAATGAGCAGTTCTTC. Its protein is CASSPPWGREFNEQFF.